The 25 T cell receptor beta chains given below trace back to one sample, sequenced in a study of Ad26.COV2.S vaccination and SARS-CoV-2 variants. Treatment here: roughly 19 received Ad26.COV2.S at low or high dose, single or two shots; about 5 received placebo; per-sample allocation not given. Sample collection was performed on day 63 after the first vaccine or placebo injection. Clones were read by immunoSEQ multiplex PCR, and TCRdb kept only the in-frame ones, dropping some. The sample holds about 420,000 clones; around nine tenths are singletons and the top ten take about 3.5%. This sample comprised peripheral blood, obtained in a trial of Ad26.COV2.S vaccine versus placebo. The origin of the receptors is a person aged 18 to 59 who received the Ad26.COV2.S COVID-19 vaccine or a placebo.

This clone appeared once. CDR3 DNA sequence: TGTGCCTGGAGTGTAACGGGGGGCACTGAAGCTTTCTTT. Translating it yields CAWSVTGGTEAFF. The chain combines TRBV30 with TRBJ1-1, with a tentative D call TRBD1 (5 bases). The CDR3 contains 13 residues. V was pared by 0 bases and J by 4 bases, with 9 bases between. In germline, CDR1 is GTSNPN, CDR2 SVGIG (reference sequence).

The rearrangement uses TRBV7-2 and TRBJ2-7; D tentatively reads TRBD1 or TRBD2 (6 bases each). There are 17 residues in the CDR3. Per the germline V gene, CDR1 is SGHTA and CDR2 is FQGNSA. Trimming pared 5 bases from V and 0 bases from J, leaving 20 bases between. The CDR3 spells CASSPQGGQQTSYEQYF. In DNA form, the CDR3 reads TGTGCCAGCAGCCCTCAGGGAGGACAGCAAACCTCCTACGAGCAGTACTTC. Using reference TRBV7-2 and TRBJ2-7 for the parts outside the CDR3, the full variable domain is GAGVSQSPSNKVTEKGKDVELRCDPISGHTALYWYRQSLGQGLEFLIYFQGNSAPDKSGLPSDRFSAERTGGSVSTLTIQRTQQEDSAVYLCASSPQGGQQTSYEQYFGPGTRLTVT.

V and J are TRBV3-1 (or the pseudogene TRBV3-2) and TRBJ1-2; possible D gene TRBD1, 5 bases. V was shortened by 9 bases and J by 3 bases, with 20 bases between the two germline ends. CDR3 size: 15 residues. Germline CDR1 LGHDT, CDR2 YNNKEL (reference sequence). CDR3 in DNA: TGTGCCAGTAACTATAAGGCGGGGGAACACTATGGCTACACCTTC. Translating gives CASNYKAGEHYGYTF.

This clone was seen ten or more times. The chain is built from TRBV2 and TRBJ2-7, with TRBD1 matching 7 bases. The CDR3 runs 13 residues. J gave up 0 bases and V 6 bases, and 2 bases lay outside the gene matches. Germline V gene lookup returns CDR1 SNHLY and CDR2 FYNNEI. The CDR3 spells CASRQGISYEQYF. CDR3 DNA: TGTGCCAGCAGACAGGGGATCTCCTACGAGCAGTACTTC.

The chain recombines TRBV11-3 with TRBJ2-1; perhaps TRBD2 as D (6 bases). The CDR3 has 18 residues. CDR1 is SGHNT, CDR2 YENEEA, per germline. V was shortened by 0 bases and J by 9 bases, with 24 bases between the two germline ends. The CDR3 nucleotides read TGTGCCAGCAGCTTAGACTATTACCCCGGGACTCCCCACGGTGAGCAGTTCTTC. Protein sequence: CASSLDYYPGTPHGEQFF. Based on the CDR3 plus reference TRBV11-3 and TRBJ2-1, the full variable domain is EAGVVQSPRYKIIEKKQPVAFWCNPISGHNTLYWYLQNLGQGPELLIRYENEEAVDDSQLPKDRFSAERLKGVDSTLKIQPAELGDSAVYLCASSLDYYPGTPHGEQFFGPGTRLTVL.

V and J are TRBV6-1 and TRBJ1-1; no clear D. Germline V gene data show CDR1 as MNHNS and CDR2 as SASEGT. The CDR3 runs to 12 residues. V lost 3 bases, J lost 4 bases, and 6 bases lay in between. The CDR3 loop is CASSELRTEAFF. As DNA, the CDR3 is TGTGCCAGCAGTGAGCTGCGCACTGAAGCTTTCTTT.

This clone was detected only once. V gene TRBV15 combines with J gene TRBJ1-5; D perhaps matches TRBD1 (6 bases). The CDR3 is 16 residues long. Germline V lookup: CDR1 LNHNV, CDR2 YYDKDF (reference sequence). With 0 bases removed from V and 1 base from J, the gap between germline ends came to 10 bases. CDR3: CATSRDYRVSNQPQHF. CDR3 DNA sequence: TGTGCCACCAGCAGAGATTACAGGGTGAGCAATCAGCCCCAGCATTTT. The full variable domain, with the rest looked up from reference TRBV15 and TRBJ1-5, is DAMVIQNPRYQVTQFGKPVTLSCSQTLNHNVMYWYQQKSSQAPKLLFHYYDKDFNNEADTPDNFQSRRPNTSFCFLDIRSPGLGDTAMYLCATSRDYRVSNQPQHFGDGTRLSIL.

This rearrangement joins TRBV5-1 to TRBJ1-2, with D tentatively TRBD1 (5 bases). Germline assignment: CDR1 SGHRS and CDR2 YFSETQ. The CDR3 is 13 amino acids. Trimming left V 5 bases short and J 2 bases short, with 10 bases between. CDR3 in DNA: TGCGCCAGCAGTGAAAGACAGAACTATGGCTACACCTTC. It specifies CASSERQNYGYTF.

The CDR3 protein is CASSGYRGHYGYTF. The CDR3 coding sequence is TGTGCCAGCAGTGGGTACAGGGGCCACTATGGCTACACCTTC. The V and J genes are TRBV27 and TRBJ1-2, with 7 bases matching TRBD1. This CDR3 contains 14 residues. Germline V lookup: CDR1 MNHEY, CDR2 SMNVEV (reference sequence). The V and J ends lost 5 bases and 3 bases, in that order; junction bases with no gene match: 6.

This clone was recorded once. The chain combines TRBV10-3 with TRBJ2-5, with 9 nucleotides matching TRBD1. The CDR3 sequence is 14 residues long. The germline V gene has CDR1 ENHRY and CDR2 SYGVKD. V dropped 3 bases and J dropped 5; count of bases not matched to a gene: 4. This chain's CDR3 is CAISDHRGRETQYF. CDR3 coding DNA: TGTGCCATCAGTGATCACAGGGGGCGGGAGACCCAGTACTTC.

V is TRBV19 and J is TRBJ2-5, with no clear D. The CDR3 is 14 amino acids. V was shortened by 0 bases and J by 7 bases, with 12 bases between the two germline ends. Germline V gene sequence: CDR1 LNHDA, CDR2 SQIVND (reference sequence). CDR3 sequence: CASSIDLSTGTQYF. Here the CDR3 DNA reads TGTGCCAGTAGTATAGATCTATCCACGGGGACCCAGTACTTC. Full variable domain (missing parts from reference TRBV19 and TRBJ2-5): DGGITQSPKYLFRKEGQNVTLSCEQNLNHDAMYWYRQDPGQGLRLIYYSQIVNDFQKGDIAEGYSVSREKKESFPLTVTSAQKNPTAFYLCASSIDLSTGTQYFGPGTRLLVL.

CDR3 coding DNA: TGTGCCAGCAGCTTAGGGGAATCAGTCATTCAGTACTTC. This sequence encodes CASSLGESVIQYF. The J gene is TRBJ2-4, the V gene TRBV11-2; D is undetermined. The germline V and J ends were trimmed by 1 base and 9 bases, with 10 bases remaining between them. In germline, CDR1 is SGHAT, CDR2 FQNNGV. This CDR3 comprises 13 residues.

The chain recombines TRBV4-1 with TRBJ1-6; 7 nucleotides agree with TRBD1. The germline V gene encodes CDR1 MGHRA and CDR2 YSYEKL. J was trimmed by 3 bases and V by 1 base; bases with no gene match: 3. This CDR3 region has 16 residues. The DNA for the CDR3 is TGCGCCAGCAGCCAAGTGTCAGGGGGCTATAATTCACCCCTCCACTTT. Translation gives CASSQVSGGYNSPLHF.

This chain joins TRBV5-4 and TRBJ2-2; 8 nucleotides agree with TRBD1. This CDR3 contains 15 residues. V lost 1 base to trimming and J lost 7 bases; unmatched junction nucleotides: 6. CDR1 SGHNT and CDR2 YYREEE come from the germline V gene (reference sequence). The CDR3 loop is CASSLNRGINGELFF. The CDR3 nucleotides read TGTGCCAGCAGCTTGAACAGGGGGATAAACGGGGAGCTGTTTTTT.

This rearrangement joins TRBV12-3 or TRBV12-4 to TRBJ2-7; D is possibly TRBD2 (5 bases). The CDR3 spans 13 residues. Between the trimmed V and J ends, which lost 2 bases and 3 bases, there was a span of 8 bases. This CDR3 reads CASSLREGYEQYF. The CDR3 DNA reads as TGTGCCAGCAGTTTACGAGAGGGCTACGAGCAGTACTTC.

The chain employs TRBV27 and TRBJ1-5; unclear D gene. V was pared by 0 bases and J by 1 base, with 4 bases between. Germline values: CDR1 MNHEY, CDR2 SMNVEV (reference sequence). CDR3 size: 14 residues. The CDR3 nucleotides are TGTGCCAGCAGTTTATCAAGGAGCAATCAGCCCCAGCATTTT. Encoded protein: CASSLSRSNQPQHF.

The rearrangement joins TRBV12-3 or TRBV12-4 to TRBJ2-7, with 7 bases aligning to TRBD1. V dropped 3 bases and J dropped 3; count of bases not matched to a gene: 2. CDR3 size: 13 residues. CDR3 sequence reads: CASSFGQVYEQYF. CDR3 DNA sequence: TGTGCCAGCAGTTTCGGACAGGTCTACGAGCAGTACTTC.

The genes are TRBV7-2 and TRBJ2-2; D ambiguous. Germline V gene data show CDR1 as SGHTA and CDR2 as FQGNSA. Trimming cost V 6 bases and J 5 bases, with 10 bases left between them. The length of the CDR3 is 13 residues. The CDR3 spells CASSMRRTGELFF. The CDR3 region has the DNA TGTGCCAGCAGTATGAGAAGGACCGGGGAGCTGTTTTTT.

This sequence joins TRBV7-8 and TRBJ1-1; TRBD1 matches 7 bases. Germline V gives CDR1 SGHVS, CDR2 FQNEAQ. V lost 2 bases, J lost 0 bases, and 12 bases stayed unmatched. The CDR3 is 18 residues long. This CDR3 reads CASSLRLAQGVMNTEAFF. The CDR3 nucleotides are TGTGCCAGCAGCTTACGGTTGGCGCAGGGGGTGATGAACACTGAAGCTTTCTTT.

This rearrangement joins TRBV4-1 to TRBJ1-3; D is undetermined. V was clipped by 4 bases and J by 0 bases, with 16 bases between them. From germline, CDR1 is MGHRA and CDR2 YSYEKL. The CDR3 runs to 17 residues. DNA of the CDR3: TGCGCCAGCAGCCCTGGACCCAAACCAAGCTCTGGAAACACCATATATTTT. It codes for CASSPGPKPSSGNTIYF.

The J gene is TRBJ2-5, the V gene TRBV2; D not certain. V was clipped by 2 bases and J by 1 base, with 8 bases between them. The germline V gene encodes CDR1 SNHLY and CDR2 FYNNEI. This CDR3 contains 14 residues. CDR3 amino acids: CASSELASQETQYF. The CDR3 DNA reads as TGTGCCAGCAGTGAATTGGCCAGCCAAGAGACCCAGTACTTC.

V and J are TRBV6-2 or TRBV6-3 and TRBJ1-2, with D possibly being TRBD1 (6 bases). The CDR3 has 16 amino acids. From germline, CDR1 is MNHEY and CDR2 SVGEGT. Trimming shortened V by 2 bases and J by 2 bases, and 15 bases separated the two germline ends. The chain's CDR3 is CASSYARTTGNYGYTF. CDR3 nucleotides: TGTGCCAGCAGTTACGCCAGGACTACAGGGAACTATGGCTACACCTTC.

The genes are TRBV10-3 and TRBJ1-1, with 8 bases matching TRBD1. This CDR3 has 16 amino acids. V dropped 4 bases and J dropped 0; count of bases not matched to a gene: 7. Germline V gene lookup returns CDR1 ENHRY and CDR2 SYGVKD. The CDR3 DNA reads TGTGCCATCAGTGGGGACAGGATCCCTATGAACACTGAAGCTTTCTTT. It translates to CAISGDRIPMNTEAFF.

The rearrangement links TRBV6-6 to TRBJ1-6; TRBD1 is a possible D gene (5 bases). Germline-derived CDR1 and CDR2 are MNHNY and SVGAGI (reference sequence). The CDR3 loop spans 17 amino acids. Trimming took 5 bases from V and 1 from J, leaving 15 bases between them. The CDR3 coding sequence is TGTGCCAGCAGTCCACAGGCCGGGGTGTCCTATAATTCACCCCTCCACTTT. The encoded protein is CASSPQAGVSYNSPLHF.

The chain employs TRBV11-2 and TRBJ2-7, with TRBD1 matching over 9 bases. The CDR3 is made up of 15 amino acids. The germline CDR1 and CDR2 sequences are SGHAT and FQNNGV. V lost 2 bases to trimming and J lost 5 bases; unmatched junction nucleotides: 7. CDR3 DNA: TGTGCCAGCAGCTTACTACAGGGGGCGATGAACGAGCAGTACTTC. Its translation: CASSLLQGAMNEQYF.